This T cell receptor beta chain was sequenced during a study of T cells after yellow fever vaccination. There are a few counts of this clonotype. The junction differs from germline at one of its ends, possibly a read error. This CDR3 is built from 15 residues. Per germline, CDR1 SGHTA and CDR2 FQGNSA. A process of 5'RACE template switching, which added a universal primer site and UMIs, was used to make TCR cDNA. One entry per CDR3 protein results from TCRdb running MiXCR on the 5' RACE reads. The table lists 400,000 or so distinct CDR3 sequences, over 15% of them singletons. The genes are TRBV7-2 and TRBJ1-3, with D hard to call. The sample consisted of PBMCs, taken before the yellow fever booster vaccination. This receptor was identified in a man between 18 and 29 years old who received the YFV17D yellow fever vaccine. The CDR3 is CASSPDGNSGSTIYF. CDR3 nucleotide sequence: TGTGCCAGCAGCCCGGACGGGAACTCGGGAAGCACCATATATTTT. The full variable domain, rest sourced from reference TRBV7-2 and TRBJ1-3, is GAGVSQSPSNKVTEKGKDVELRCDPISGHTALYWYRQSLGQGLEFLIYFQGNSAPDKSGLPSDRFSAERTGGSVSTLTIQRTQQEDSAVYLCASSPDGNSGSTIYFGEGSWLTVV.